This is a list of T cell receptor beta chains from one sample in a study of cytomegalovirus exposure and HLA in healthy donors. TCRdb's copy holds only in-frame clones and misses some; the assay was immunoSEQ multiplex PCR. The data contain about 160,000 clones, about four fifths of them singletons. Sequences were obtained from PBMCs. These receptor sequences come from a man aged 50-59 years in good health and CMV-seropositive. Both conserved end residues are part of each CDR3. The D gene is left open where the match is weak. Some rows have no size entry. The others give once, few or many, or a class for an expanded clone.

CDR3aa: CASTTSGSTEQYF
v_gene: TRBV19
d_gene: TRBD2
abundance: .

CDR3aa: CATSGRDTLSGGYTF
v_gene: TRBV15
d_gene: .
abundance: .

CDR3aa: CASGDRTGRRTGELFF
v_gene: TRBV27
d_gene: .
abundance: .

CDR3aa: CASSAGTGGQSGELFF
v_gene: TRBV9
d_gene: TRBD1
abundance: once

CDR3aa: CASSSGLAGGNEQYF
v_gene: TRBV7-9
d_gene: TRBD2
abundance: .

CDR3aa: CASSSRDRGNEQYF
v_gene: TRBV7-6
d_gene: TRBD1
abundance: .

CDR3aa: CASSLQGSGQPQHF
v_gene: TRBV28
d_gene: .
abundance: many

CDR3aa: CASSSGGASTDTQYF
v_gene: TRBV28
d_gene: .
abundance: .

CDR3aa: CASSSNMFSGNTIYF
v_gene: TRBV28
d_gene: .
abundance: .

CDR3aa: CASSLSGAYSNQPQHF
v_gene: TRBV5-5
d_gene: .
abundance: .

CDR3aa: CASSPGQAIYYGYTF
v_gene: TRBV5-4
d_gene: TRBD1
abundance: .

CDR3aa: CASSFFRGNEQFF
v_gene: TRBV11-2
d_gene: .
abundance: .

CDR3aa: CSSSLDDGIYEQYF
v_gene: TRBV7-9
d_gene: .
abundance: once

CDR3aa: CAWSVGQQETQYF
v_gene: TRBV30
d_gene: .
abundance: .